One and the same sample provided the 22 T cell receptor beta chains below, sequenced in a study of identical twins. TCRdb redid the calling of the 5' RACE reads with MiXCR, one entry per CDR3 protein. The sample lists 450,000 or so distinct CDR3 sequences, 24% occurring once. These data also featured in a second study, about T cells expressing NK-cell markers.

The material sequenced was CD4+ T cells sorted from blood. Every receptor here comes from a woman younger than 30 in good health.

The chain combines TRBV4-3 with TRBJ2-2, with 11 bases fitting TRBD2. The CDR3 loop spans 16 amino acids. V lost 3 bases to trimming and J lost 6 bases; unmatched junction nucleotides: 6. The germline gives CDR1 LGHNA, CDR2 YSLEER. The CDR3 coding sequence is TGCGCCAGCAGCCACCCGGGACTAGCGGTCGCCGGGGAGCTGTTTTTT. Translating gives CASSHPGLAVAGELFF.

The rearrangement joins TRBV20-1 to TRBJ2-4; 7 nucleotides match TRBD1. Losses at the gene ends were 5 bases for V and 9 bases for J; bases not matched to a gene: 7. Germline lookup yields CDR1 DFQATT and CDR2 SNEGSKA (reference sequence). The CDR3 length is 12 residues. For the CDR3, the DNA is TGCAGTGCTGTGTCAGGGGACAGCATTCAGTACTTC. Translated, it gives CSAVSGDSIQYF.

The CDR3 sequence: CASSLRLAHQETQYF. The CDR3 region has the DNA TGTGCCAGCAGCCTTAGACTAGCGCACCAAGAGACCCAGTACTTC. V is TRBV6-1 and J is TRBJ2-5; 8 positions match TRBD2. Germline V CDR1 and CDR2: MNHNS, SASEGT. This CDR3 region has 15 residues. After removal of 6 bases from V and 0 bases from J, the junction contained 6 bases not matched to a gene.

V gene TRBV19 combines with J gene TRBJ2-7; a weak D match, TRBD1 (5 bases). The CDR3 extends over 14 amino acids. V was shortened by 1 base and J by 7 bases, with 14 bases between the two germline ends. The germline V gene has CDR1 LNHDA and CDR2 SQIVND (reference sequence). The CDR3 loop reads CASSIGGRVREQYF. For the CDR3, the DNA is TGTGCCAGTAGTATAGGAGGCAGGGTACGGGAGCAGTACTTC.

V gene TRBV19 combines with J gene TRBJ1-6; no clear D gene. CDR1 is LNHDA, CDR2 SQIVND, per germline (reference sequence). This CDR3 is 17 amino acids long. V dropped 7 bases and J dropped 6 bases, with 22 bases sitting between them. This CDR3 reads CASTLYALGSINSPLHF. The CDR3 DNA reads TGTGCCAGTACCCTTTATGCCCTGGGAAGTATTAATTCACCCCTCCACTTT.

The genes are TRBV9 and TRBJ2-3; D is perhaps TRBD2 (5 bases). The CDR3 has 13 residues. Trimming removed 6 bases at V and 5 bases at J, with 13 bases between. Looked up from germline, CDR1 is SGDLS and CDR2 is YYNGEE. CDR3 protein: CASIEGEIDTQYF. The CDR3 DNA follows: TGTGCCAGCATCGAGGGAGAAATAGATACGCAGTATTTT.

This clonotype was counted a few times. V gene TRBV5-1 combines with J gene TRBJ2-5, with D perhaps matching TRBD2 (5 bases). The CDR3 spans 15 residues. Per germline, CDR1 SGHRS and CDR2 YFSETQ. V was clipped by 7 bases and J by 2 bases, with 18 bases between them. CDR3 protein: CASRLLGGPQETQYF. The CDR3 DNA sequence: TGCGCCAGCCGATTACTTGGCGGGCCACAAGAGACCCAGTACTTC.

The chain has TRBV15 and TRBJ2-3; D unclear. Germline lookup yields CDR1 LNHNV and CDR2 YYDKDF (reference sequence). Trimming pared 1 base from V and 5 bases from J, leaving 7 bases between. The CDR3 length is 13 residues. CDR3 nucleotides: TGTGCCACCAGCAGAGGGTCAGGAGATACGCAGTATTTT. This sequence encodes CATSRGSGDTQYF. Supplemented by reference TRBV15 and TRBJ2-3, the full variable domain reads DAMVIQNPRYQVTQFGKPVTLSCSQTLNHNVMYWYQQKSSQAPKLLFHYYDKDFNNEADTPDNFQSRRPNTSFCFLDIRSPGLGDTAMYLCATSRGSGDTQYFGPGTRLTVL.

The chain is built from TRBV11-2 and TRBJ2-1; no firm D call. Germline V gene sequence: CDR1 SGHAT, CDR2 FQNNGV. Trimming took 6 bases from V and 0 from J, leaving 12 bases between them. The CDR3 sequence is 15 residues long. The CDR3 bases are TGTGCCAGCAGTTCCTCCATTAGCTCCTACAATGAGCAGTTCTTC. It specifies CASSSSISSYNEQFF. Full variable domain (outside the CDR3, taken from reference TRBV11-2 and TRBJ2-1): EAGVAQSPRYKIIEKRQSVAFWCNPISGHATLYWYQQILGQGPKLLIQFQNNGVVDDSQLPKDRFSAERLKGVDSTLKIQPAKLEDSAVYLCASSSSISSYNEQFFGPGTRLTVL.

This clonotype was observed a few times. This chain uses TRBV20-1 with TRBJ2-1; 13 bases map to TRBD2. The V gene end was trimmed by 0 bases and the J gene end by 6 bases; junction bases not matched to a gene: 5. There are 16 residues in the CDR3. Looked up from germline, CDR1 is DFQATT and CDR2 is SNEGSKA (reference sequence). As DNA, the CDR3 is TGCAGTGCTAGAGATCGAAGGACTAGCGGGAGCAATGAGCAGTTCTTC. It encodes CSARDRRTSGSNEQFF.

The table lists this clonotype with a few counts. J is TRBJ1-1 and V is TRBV20-1; TRBD1 matches 7 bases. The CDR3 covers 14 residues. Germline CDR1 is DFQATT and CDR2 is SNEGSKA (reference sequence). CDR3 protein: CSGIRGRMNTEAFF. In nucleotides, the CDR3 is TGCAGCGGGATTAGGGGGCGGATGAACACTGAAGCTTTCTTT.

The chain links TRBV3-1 to TRBJ2-5; D is unresolved. CDR1 and CDR2 from the germline V gene are LGHDT and YNNKEL (reference sequence). Trimming removed 4 bases from V and 7 bases from J, with 13 bases in between. The CDR3 consists of 13 residues. This chain's CDR3 is CASSPDRRGTQYF. As DNA, the CDR3 is TGTGCCAGCAGCCCCGACCGGAGAGGGACCCAGTACTTC.

The chain carries TRBV11-2 and TRBJ1-2; tentative D call: TRBD1 (6 bases). Germline CDR1 SGHAT, CDR2 FQNNGV. The CDR3 sequence is 14 residues long. Trimming took off 1 base at V and 6 bases at J, with 12 bases between the two ends. The CDR3 reads CASSLVQGWDGYTF. The CDR3 nucleotides are TGTGCCAGCAGCTTAGTGCAGGGGTGGGATGGCTACACCTTC.

J is TRBJ1-2 and V is TRBV12-3 or TRBV12-4; 7 bases align to TRBD1. The CDR3 spans 14 residues. V trimming: 3 bases; J trimming: 7 bases; junction bases outside the gene matches: 8. The CDR3 DNA reads TGTGCCAGCAGTTTCCAAACAGGGGTCGCTGGCTACACCTTC. Its protein is CASSFQTGVAGYTF.

The J gene is TRBJ2-1, the V gene TRBV7-6; unclear D gene. V lost 0 bases to trimming and J lost 3 bases, with 3 bases between them. The CDR3 runs to 13 residues. Germline CDR1 reads SGHVS; CDR2 reads FNYEAQ. This chain's CDR3 is CASSLAIYNEQFF. The CDR3 DNA reads TGTGCCAGCAGCTTAGCAATCTACAATGAGCAGTTCTTC.

This chain links TRBV29-1 with TRBJ1-2; D unclear. The CDR3 loop spans 12 amino acids. Germline CDR1 SQVTM, CDR2 ANQGSEA. The germline V and J ends were trimmed by 1 base and 7 bases, with 10 bases remaining between them. The CDR3 protein is CSVEAPGGGYTF. The DNA for the CDR3 is TGCAGCGTTGAAGCCCCTGGCGGTGGCTACACCTTC.

In its sample, this clonotype was seen a few times. The chain carries TRBV5-1 and TRBJ2-1, with 7 bases identical to TRBD2. The CDR3 spans 14 residues. Trimming removed 0 bases from V and 7 bases from J; junction bases left unmatched: 4. In germline, CDR1 is SGHRS, CDR2 YFSETQ. CDR3 nucleotide sequence: TGCGCCAGCAGCTTGGGTGCGGGGGTGAATGAGCAGTTCTTC. Encoded protein: CASSLGAGVNEQFF.

The V and J genes are TRBV5-1 and TRBJ2-2; 8 nucleotides align to TRBD2. V trimming: 1 base; J trimming: 7 bases; junction bases outside the gene matches: 6. CDR1 and CDR2 from the germline V gene are SGHRS and YFSETQ. The CDR3 loop spans 15 amino acids. DNA of the CDR3: TGCGCCAGCAGCTTGCAGCGGGAGTTTAACGGGGAGCTGTTTTTT. Protein sequence: CASSLQREFNGELFF.

The chain couples TRBV7-9 to TRBJ1-2, with a weak D call TRBD1 (5 bases). CDR3 length: 13 amino acids. Trimming removed 7 bases at V and 0 bases at J, with 9 bases between. CDR1 is SEHNR, CDR2 FQNEAQ, per germline (reference sequence). The chain's CDR3 is CASNRQTNYGYTF. In DNA form, the CDR3 reads TGTGCCAGCAACAGGCAGACTAACTATGGCTACACCTTC.

Many counts were recorded for this clonotype. The chain combines TRBV7-2 with TRBJ2-7; weak D call: TRBD1 (6 bases). With 0 bases removed from V and 6 bases from J, the gap between germline ends came to 12 bases. CDR1 and CDR2 from the germline V gene are SGHTA and FQGNSA. This CDR3 has 14 residues. Written as DNA, the CDR3 is TGTGCCAGCAGCTTAGCCTTCAGGGGTTCCGAGCAGTACTTC. It is translated as CASSLAFRGSEQYF.

This clonotype was counted a few times. J is TRBJ1-6 and V is TRBV7-3; tentatively, D is TRBD1 (5 bases). V lost 0 bases and J 9 bases, leaving 12 bases between the germline ends. This CDR3 has 15 amino acids. From germline, CDR1 is SGHTA and CDR2 FQGTGA. The CDR3 loop reads CASSLTGQGGSPLHF. The DNA for the CDR3 is TGTGCCAGCAGCTTAACGGGGCAGGGTGGTTCACCCCTCCACTTT.

The DNA for the CDR3 is TGTGCCAGCAGCTTCCGACTAGCGGGGGGAAAGAAGTTGGGCACAGATACGCAGTATTTT. Its translation: CASSFRLAGGKKLGTDTQYF. The V call is TRBV7-8, the J call TRBJ2-3; 13 bases agree with TRBD2. This CDR3 spans 20 amino acids. Germline CDR1 SGHVS, CDR2 FQNEAQ. The junction had 13 bases not matched to a gene; V was cut back by 3 bases and J by 1 base.